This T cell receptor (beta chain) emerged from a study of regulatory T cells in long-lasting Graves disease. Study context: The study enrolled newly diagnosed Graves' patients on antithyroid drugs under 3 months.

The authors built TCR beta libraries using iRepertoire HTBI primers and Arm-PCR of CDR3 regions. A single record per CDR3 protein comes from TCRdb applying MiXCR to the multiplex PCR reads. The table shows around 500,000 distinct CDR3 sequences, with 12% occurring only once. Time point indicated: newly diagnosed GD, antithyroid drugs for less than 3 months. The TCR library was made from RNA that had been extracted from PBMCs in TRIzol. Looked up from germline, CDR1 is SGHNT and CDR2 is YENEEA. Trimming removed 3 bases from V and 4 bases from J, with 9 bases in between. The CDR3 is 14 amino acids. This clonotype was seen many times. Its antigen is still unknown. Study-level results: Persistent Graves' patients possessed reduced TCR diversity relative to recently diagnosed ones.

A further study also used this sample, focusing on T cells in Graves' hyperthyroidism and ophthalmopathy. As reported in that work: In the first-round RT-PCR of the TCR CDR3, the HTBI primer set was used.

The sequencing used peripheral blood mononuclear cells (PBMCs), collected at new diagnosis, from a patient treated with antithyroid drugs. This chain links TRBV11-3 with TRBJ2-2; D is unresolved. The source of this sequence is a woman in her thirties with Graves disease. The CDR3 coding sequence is TGTGCCAGCAGCTTTGGGCCCTCCACCGGGGAGCTGTTTTTT. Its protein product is CASSFGPSTGELFF.